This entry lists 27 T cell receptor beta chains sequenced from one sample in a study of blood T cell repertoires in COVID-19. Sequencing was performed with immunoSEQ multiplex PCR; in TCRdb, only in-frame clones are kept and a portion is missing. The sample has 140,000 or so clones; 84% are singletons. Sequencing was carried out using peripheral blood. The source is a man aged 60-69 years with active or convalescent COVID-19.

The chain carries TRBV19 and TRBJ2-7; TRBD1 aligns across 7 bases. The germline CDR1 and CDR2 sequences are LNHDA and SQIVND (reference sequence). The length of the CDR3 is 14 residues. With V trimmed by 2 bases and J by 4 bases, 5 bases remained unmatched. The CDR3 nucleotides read TGTGCCAGTAGTATATCGACAGGGAATTACGAGCAGTACGTC. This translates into CASSISTGNYEQYV.

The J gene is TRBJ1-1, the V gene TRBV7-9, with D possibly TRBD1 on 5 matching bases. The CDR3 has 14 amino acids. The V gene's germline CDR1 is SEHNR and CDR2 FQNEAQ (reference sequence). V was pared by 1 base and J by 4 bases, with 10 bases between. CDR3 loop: CASSLGAQGTEAFF. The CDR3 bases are TGTGCCAGCAGCTTAGGGGCCCAGGGCACTGAAGCTTTCTTT.

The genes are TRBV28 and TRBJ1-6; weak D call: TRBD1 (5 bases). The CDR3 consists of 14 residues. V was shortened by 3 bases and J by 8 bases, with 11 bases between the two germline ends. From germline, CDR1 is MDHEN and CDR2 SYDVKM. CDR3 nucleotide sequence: TGTGCCAGCAGTTTTCCGCAGGGTCATTCACCCCTCCACTTT. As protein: CASSFPQGHSPLHF.

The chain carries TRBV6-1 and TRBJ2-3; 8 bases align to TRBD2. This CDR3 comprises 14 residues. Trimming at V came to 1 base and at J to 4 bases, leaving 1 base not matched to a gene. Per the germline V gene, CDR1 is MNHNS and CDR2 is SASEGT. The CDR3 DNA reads TGTGCCAGCAGTGAAGGGACTAGCCCAGATACGCAGTATTTT. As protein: CASSEGTSPDTQYF.

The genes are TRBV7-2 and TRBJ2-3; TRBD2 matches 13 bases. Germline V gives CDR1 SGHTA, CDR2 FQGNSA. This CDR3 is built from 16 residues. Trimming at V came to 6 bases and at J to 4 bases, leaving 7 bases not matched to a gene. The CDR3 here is CASRTRLAGGSDTQYF. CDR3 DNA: TGTGCCAGCAGGACGAGACTAGCGGGGGGTTCAGATACGCAGTATTTT.

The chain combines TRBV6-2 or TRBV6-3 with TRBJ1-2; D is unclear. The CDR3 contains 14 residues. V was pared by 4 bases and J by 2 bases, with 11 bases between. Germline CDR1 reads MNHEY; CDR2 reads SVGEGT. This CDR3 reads CASSFTGSNYGYTF. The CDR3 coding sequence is TGTGCCAGCAGTTTCACCGGGTCCAACTATGGCTACACCTTC.

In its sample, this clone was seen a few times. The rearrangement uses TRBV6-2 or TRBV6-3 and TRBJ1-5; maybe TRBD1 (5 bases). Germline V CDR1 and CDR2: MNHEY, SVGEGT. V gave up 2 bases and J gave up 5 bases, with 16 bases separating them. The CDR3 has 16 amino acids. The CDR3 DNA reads TGTGCCAGCAGTTACCGCCGGCGGGGGACGGATCAGCCCCAGCATTTT. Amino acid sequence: CASSYRRRGTDQPQHF.

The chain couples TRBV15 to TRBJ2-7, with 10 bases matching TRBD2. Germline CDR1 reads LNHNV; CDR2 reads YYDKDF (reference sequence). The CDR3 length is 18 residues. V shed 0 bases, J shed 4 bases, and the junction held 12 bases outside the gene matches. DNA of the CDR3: TGTGCCACCAGCAGAGAAACGTTTAGCGGGGGGCATATATACGAGCAGTACTTC. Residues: CATSRETFSGGHIYEQYF.

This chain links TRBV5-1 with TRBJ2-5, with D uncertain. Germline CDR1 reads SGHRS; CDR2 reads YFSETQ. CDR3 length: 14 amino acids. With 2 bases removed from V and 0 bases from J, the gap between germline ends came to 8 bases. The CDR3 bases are TGCGCCAGCAGCTTCTCCGGGTACCAAGAGACCCAGTACTTC. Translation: CASSFSGYQETQYF.

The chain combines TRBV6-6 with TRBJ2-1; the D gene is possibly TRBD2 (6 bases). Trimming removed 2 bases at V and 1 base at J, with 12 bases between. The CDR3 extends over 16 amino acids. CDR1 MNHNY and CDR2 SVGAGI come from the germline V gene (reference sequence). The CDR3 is CASSYGASASYNEQFF. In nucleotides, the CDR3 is TGTGCCAGCAGTTACGGGGCTAGCGCATCCTACAATGAGCAGTTCTTC.

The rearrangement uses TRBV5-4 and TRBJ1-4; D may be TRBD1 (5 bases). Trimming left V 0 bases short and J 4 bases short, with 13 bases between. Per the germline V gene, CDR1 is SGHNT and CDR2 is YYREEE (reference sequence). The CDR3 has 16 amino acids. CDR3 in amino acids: CASSLAGGGVNEKLFF. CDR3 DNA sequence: TGTGCCAGCAGCTTGGCCGGGGGGGGTGTTAATGAAAAACTGTTTTTT.

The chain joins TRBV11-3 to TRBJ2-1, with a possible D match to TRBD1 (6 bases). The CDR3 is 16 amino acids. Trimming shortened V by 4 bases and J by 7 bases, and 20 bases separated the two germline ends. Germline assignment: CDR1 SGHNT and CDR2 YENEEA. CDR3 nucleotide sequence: TGTGCCAGCAGCTCCCAACGGGGTGGGGGCCGGAATGAGCAGTTCTTC. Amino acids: CASSSQRGGGRNEQFF.

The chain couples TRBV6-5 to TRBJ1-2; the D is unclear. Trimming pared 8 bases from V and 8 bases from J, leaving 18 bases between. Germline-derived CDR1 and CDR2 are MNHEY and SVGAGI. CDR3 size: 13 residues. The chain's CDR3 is CASGPDKTLGYTF. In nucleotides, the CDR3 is TGTGCCAGCGGGCCCGACAAGACCCTAGGCTACACCTTC.

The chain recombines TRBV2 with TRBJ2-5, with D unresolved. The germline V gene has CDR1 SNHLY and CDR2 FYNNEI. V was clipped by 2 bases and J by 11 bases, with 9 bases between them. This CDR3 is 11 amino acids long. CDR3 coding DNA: TGTGCCAGCAGTGAATATGGCAGGCAGTACTTC. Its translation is CASSEYGRQYF.

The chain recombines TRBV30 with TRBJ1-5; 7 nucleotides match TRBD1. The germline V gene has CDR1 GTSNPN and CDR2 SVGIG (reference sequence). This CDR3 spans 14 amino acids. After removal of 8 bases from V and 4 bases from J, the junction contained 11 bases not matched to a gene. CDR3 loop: CAIQGNGWNQPQHF. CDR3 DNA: TGTGCCATACAGGGGAACGGGTGGAATCAGCCCCAGCATTTT.

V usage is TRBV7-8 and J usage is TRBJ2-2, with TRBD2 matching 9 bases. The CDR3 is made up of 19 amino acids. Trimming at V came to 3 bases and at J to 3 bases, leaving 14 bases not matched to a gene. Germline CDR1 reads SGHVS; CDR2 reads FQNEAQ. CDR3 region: CASSFRLAGLRGDTGELFF. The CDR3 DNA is TGTGCCAGCAGCTTTAGGCTAGCGGGGCTCAGGGGCGACACCGGGGAGCTGTTTTTT.

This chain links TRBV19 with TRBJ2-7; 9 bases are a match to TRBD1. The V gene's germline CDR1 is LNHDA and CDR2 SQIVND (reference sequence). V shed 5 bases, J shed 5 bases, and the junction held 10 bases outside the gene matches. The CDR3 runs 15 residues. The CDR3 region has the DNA TGTGCCAGTAGTGATCGGGACAGGGTTAAGGACGAGCAGTACTTC. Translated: CASSDRDRVKDEQYF. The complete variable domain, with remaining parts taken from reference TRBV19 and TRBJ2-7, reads DGGITQSPKYLFRKEGQNVTLSCEQNLNHDAMYWYRQDPGQGLRLIYYSQIVNDFQKGDIAEGYSVSREKKESFPLTVTSAQKNPTAFYLCASSDRDRVKDEQYFGPGTRLTVT.

This chain's CDR3 is CASSSGSGYEQYV. CDR3 DNA sequence: TGTGCCAGCAGTTCGGGCTCGGGGTACGAGCAGTACGTC. The V and J genes are TRBV6-5 and TRBJ2-7; weak D call: TRBD2 (5 bases). Germline loops: CDR1 MNHEY, CDR2 SVGAGI. The CDR3 length is 13 residues. V lost 4 bases to trimming and J lost 4 bases, with 11 bases between them.

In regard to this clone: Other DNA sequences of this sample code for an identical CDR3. This CDR3 reads CASSSIAGSSYNEQFF. Here the CDR3 DNA reads TGTGCCAGCAGCTCAATAGCGGGCAGCTCCTACAATGAGCAGTTCTTC. This chain uses TRBV7-2 with TRBJ2-1, with 7 bases that match TRBD2. The CDR3 spans 16 residues. The germline V gene encodes CDR1 SGHTA and CDR2 FQGNSA. Losses at the gene ends were 4 bases for V and 0 bases for J; bases not matched to a gene: 6.

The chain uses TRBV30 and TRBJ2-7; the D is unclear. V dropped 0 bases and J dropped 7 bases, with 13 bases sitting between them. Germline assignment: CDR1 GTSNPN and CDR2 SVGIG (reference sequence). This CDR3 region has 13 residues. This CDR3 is CAWSVTSSGEQYV. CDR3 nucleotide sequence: TGTGCCTGGAGTGTAACTTCCTCGGGTGAGCAGTACGTC.

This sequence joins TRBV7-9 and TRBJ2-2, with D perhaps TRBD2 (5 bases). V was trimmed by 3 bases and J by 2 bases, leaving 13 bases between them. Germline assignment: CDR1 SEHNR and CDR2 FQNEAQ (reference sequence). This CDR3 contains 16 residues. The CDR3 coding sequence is TGTGCCAGCAGCTTTGGGAGCCCTGCCAACACCGGGGAGCTGTTTTTT. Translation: CASSFGSPANTGELFF.

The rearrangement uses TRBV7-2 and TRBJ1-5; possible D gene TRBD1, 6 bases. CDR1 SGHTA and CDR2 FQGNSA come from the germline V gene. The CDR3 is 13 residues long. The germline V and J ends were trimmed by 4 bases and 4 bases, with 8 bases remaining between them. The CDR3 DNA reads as TGTGCCAGCAGCTCCACAGGGAATCAGCCCCAGCATTTT. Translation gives CASSSTGNQPQHF.

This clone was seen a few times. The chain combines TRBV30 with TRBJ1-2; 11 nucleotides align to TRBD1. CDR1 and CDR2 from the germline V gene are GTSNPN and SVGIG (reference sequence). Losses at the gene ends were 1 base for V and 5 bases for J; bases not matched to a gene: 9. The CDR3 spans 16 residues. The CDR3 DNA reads TGTGCCTGGAGTGGGGACAGGGGGGCCATTTCATATGGCTACACCTTC. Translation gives CAWSGDRGAISYGYTF.

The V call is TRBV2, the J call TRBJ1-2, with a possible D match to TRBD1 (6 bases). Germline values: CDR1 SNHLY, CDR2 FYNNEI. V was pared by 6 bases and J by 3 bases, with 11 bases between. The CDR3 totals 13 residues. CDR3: CASSGWTDYGYTF. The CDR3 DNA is TGTGCCAGCAGCGGTTGGACAGACTATGGCTACACCTTC.

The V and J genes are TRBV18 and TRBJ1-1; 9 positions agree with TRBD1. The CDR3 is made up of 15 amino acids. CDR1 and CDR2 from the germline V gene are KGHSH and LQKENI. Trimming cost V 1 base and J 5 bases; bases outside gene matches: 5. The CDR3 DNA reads TGTGCCAGCTCACCACGACAGGGGGGAGGGACTGAAGCTTTCTTT. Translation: CASSPRQGGGTEAFF.

The CDR3 region has the DNA TGTGCCAGCCGGCCAGGCGCGAGTCAGCCCCAGCATTTT. Amino acid sequence: CASRPGASQPQHF. The rearrangement links TRBV6-5 to TRBJ1-5; D remains ambiguous. The V end lost 8 bases, the J end lost 6 bases, and 14 bases lay between the germline ends. The CDR3 is 13 residues long. The germline gives CDR1 MNHEY, CDR2 SVGAGI.

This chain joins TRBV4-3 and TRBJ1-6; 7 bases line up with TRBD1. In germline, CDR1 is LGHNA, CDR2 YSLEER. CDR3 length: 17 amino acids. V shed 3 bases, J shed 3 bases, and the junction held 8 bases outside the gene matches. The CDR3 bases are TGCGCCAGCAGCCAGTCGAGACAGGGATTCTATAATTCACCCCTCCACTTT. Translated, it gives CASSQSRQGFYNSPLHF.